This T cell receptor (beta chain) was captured by sequencing in a study of T cells in Graves' hyperthyroidism and ophthalmopathy. Study background: Peripheral blood draws took place at initial diagnosis, ahead of any treatment.

Study conclusions and caveats: Most clonotypes expanded in the thyroid (above 0.001) were also present in blood.

Amplification of TCR beta CDR3 regions was performed using RNA transcripts as template. Initially, a first-round RT-PCR of the TCR CDR3 employed the HTBI primer set. In TCRdb, the multiplex PCR reads were re-called with MiXCR into one record per CDR3 protein. Of 130,000 to 150,000 distinct CDR3 sequences in the sample, approximately 20% were seen once. The blood was taken when hyperthyroidism was first diagnosed, before any ophthalmopathy symptoms showed up. This clonotype occurred many times. Its antigen is unknown. Sequenced input: blood. The TCR was taken from a woman aged 45-65 years with Graves' hyperthyroidism that later progressed to Graves' ophthalmopathy.

The CDR3 DNA reads TGTGCCAGCAGCCAAGCACTAGCGGGAAGAGAGACCCAGTACTTC. Translation gives CASSQALAGRETQYF. The rearrangement uses TRBV3-1 and TRBJ2-5, with TRBD2 matching over 10 bases. The trim removed 1 base at V and 4 bases at J, leaving 3 bases unmatched. Per germline, CDR1 LGHDT and CDR2 YNNKEL (reference sequence). This CDR3 spans 15 amino acids.